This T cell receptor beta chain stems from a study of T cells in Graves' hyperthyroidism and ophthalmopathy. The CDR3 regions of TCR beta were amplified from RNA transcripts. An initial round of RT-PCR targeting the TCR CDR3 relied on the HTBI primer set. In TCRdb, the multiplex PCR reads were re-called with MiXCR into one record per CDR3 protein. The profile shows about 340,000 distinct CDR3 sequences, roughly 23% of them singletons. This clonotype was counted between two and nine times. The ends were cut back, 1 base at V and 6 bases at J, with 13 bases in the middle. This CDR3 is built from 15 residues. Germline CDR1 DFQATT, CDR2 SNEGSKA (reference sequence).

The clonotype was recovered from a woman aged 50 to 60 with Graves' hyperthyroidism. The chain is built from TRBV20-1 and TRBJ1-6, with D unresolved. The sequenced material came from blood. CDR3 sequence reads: CSARAPGLSNSPLHF. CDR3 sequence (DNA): TGCAGTGCTAGAGCACCCGGGTTAAGTAATTCACCCCTCCACTTT.